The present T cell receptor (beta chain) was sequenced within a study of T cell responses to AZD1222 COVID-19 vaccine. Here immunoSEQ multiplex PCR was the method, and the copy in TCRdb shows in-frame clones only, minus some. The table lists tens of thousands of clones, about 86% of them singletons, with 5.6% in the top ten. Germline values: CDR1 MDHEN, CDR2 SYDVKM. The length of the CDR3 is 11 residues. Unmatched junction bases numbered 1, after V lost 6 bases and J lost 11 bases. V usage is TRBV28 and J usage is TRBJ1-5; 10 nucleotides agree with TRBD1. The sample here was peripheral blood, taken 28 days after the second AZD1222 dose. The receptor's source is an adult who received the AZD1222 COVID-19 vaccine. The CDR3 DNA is TGTGCCAGCAGGGACAGGGGGTCCCAGCATTTT. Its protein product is CASRDRGSQHF.